This T cell receptor beta chain appears in the sequencing data of a study of tumor and adjacent non-tumor tissue in lung cancer. Overall study: Stage I to III disease affected 10 men and 4 or 5 women aged roughly 31 to 76.

RNA was extracted from bulk tissue without any cell sorting. More than 3 cm separated this lung sample from the edge of the tumor. Germline V gives CDR1 DFQATT, CDR2 SNEGSKA (reference sequence). V was clipped by 6 bases and J by 8 bases; unmatched bases: 11. The CDR3 runs to 14 residues. As for this clonotype: It may be a read error: a sequence one base away is much more abundant.

A modified ARM-PCR protocol with three rounds of nested PCR amplified TCRbeta. TCRdb independently ran MiXCR on the multiplex PCR reads; one entry per CDR3 protein. The sample shows approximately 53,000 distinct CDR3 sequences, 60% to 80% of them seen only once. The chain joins TRBV20-1 to TRBJ2-2; 8 bases are a match to TRBD2. This clonotype originated in a woman aged 55-70 years with non-small cell lung cancer. The material sequenced was distant non-tumor lung tissue. As DNA, the CDR3 is TGCAGTGCATCATCGGGAGGGCCTGGGGGGGAGCTGTTTTTT. It encodes CSASSGGPGGELFF.